These 30 T cell receptor beta chains came from one sample sequenced in a study of blood T cell repertoires in COVID-19. TCRdb keeps only in-frame clones here, not all; method: immunoSEQ multiplex PCR. Of around 210,000 clones listed, approximately 85% are singletons. Material: peripheral blood. These receptor sequences come from a man aged 45-65 years with COVID-19, enrolled during active disease.

The chain links TRBV27 to TRBJ2-1; D might be TRBD2 (5 bases). CDR3 length: 15 residues. CDR1 is MNHEY and CDR2 is SMNVEV in the germline V gene (reference sequence). V was cut by 1 base and J by 4 bases, with 11 bases left in between. The CDR3 is CASSLFSGSYNEQFF. The CDR3 coding sequence is TGTGCCAGCAGTTTATTTTCGGGGTCATACAATGAGCAGTTCTTC.

The CDR3 DNA is TGTGCCAGTAGTAGAGCGGACAGGGGGCTCGGTCAGCCCCAGCATTTT. It yields the protein CASSRADRGLGQPQHF. The V gene is TRBV19, the J gene TRBJ1-5; TRBD1 matches at 11 bases. Germline trimming cut 4 bases from V and 6 bases from J; bases unmatched to any gene: 8. Germline V lookup: CDR1 LNHDA, CDR2 SQIVND (reference sequence). This CDR3 region has 16 residues.

The chain links TRBV19 to TRBJ1-5; 8 bases are shared with TRBD1. This CDR3 comprises 14 residues. Germline trimming cut 3 bases from V and 2 bases from J; bases unmatched to any gene: 0. The V gene's germline CDR1 is LNHDA and CDR2 SQIVND (reference sequence). In DNA form, the CDR3 reads TGTGCCAGTAGTATGGGACAGGGCAATCAGCCCCAGCATTTT. Encoded protein: CASSMGQGNQPQHF.

The chain combines TRBV5-1 with TRBJ1-4; TRBD1 might be the D (6 bases). V was clipped by 0 bases and J by 10 bases, with 19 bases between them. The CDR3 runs to 16 residues. Germline V gene lookup returns CDR1 SGHRS and CDR2 YFSETQ. The CDR3 region has the DNA TGCGCCAGCAGCTTGGGAGGGGGAGACGGACTTTTAAAACTGTTTTTT. It translates to CASSLGGGDGLLKLFF.

The chain links TRBV23-1 to TRBJ2-2, with TRBD1 identical over 9 bases. TRBV23-1 is identified as an open reading frame with a role that is uncertain. With V trimmed by 0 bases and J by 3 bases, 17 bases remained unmatched. The CDR3 extends over 21 amino acids. CDR3 in DNA: TGCGCCAGCAGTCAATCTTTCCCGACAGGGGGGTTGGTTGGAGACACCGGGGAGCTGTTTTTT. Amino acids: CASSQSFPTGGLVGDTGELFF.

This sequence joins TRBV21-1 and TRBJ2-3; the table's D call, TRBD2, has no DNA check behind it. TRBV21-1 is a documented pseudogene. The CDR3 extends over 21 amino acids. Written as DNA, the CDR3 is TGTGCCAGCAGCACCATAGACAGGGATATTCTAGCGGGCGGTGACACAGATACGCAGTATTTT. Residues: CASSTIDRDILAGGDTDTQYF.

This clone was seen ten or more times. V usage is TRBV5-6 and J usage is TRBJ2-6; unclear D gene. This CDR3 is built from 15 residues. Per the germline V gene, CDR1 is SGHDT and CDR2 is YYEEEE. Trimming took off 4 bases at V and 0 bases at J, with 8 bases between the two ends. Here the CDR3 reads CASSPESSGANVLTF. In nucleotides, the CDR3 is TGTGCCAGCAGCCCCGAGAGCTCTGGGGCCAACGTCCTGACTTTC.

V is TRBV5-1 and J is TRBJ2-5; the match to TRBD2 covers 8 bases. Germline V gene data show CDR1 as SGHRS and CDR2 as YFSETQ. The length of the CDR3 is 15 residues. Germline trimming cut 4 bases from V and 4 bases from J; bases unmatched to any gene: 9. CDR3 DNA sequence: TGCGCCAGCAGCCGCACAACTAGCGGAACAGAGACCCAGTACTTC. Protein: CASSRTTSGTETQYF.

V and J are TRBV29-1 and TRBJ1-2; 7 bases match TRBD1. J gave up 3 bases and V 7 bases, and 8 bases lay outside the gene matches. There are 13 residues in the CDR3. Germline V gene data show CDR1 as SQVTM and CDR2 as ANQGSEA. The CDR3 spells CSGGRDRDYGYTF. CDR3 DNA sequence: TGCAGCGGGGGCCGGGACAGAGACTATGGCTACACCTTC.

DNA of the CDR3: TGTGCCAGCAGCAGAGGGGGAACAGAGACCCAGTACTTC. Its protein is CASSRGGTETQYF. The gene calls are TRBV7-3 and TRBJ2-5; D may be TRBD1 (6 bases). The germline CDR1 and CDR2 sequences are SGHTA and FQGTGA. Trimming removed 5 bases at V and 4 bases at J, with 11 bases between. This CDR3 is 13 amino acids long. Filled out from reference TRBV7-3 and TRBJ2-5, the complete variable domain reads GAGVSQTPSNKVTEKGKYVELRCDPISGHTALYWYRQSLGQGPEFLIYFQGTGAADDSGLPNDRFFAVRPEGSVSTLKIQRTERGDSAVYLCASSRGGTETQYFGPGTRLLVL.

The chain employs TRBV13 and TRBJ1-4, with D perhaps matching TRBD1 (6 bases). The V gene's germline CDR1 is PRHDT and CDR2 FYEKMQ (reference sequence). The CDR3 sequence is 14 residues long. V lost 3 bases to trimming and J lost 4 bases, with 9 bases between them. CDR3 residues: CASSLGHSNEKLFF. CDR3 DNA sequence: TGTGCCAGCAGCTTGGGACACAGTAATGAAAAACTGTTTTTT. Full variable domain (rest looked up from reference TRBV13 and TRBJ1-4): AAGVIQSPRHLIKEKRETATLKCYPIPRHDTVYWYQQGPGQDPQFLISFYEKMQSDKGSIPDRFSAQQFSDYHSELNMSSLELGDSALYFCASSLGHSNEKLFFGSGTQLSVL.

CDR3 bases: TGTGCCAGCAGTCCAGGGGGCGCGAACTCACCCCTCCACTTT. It codes for CASSPGGANSPLHF. The genes are TRBV6-2 or TRBV6-3 and TRBJ1-6, with 8 positions matching TRBD1. Germline V gene sequence: CDR1 MNHEY, CDR2 SVGEGT. This CDR3 is built from 14 residues. V shed 5 bases, J shed 10 bases, and the junction held 7 bases outside the gene matches.

The CDR3 DNA is TGCGCCAGCAGCCTGAGGCTACCGAAAACCAACGGGGATACGCAGTATTTT. Encoded protein: CASSLRLPKTNGDTQYF. The chain carries TRBV5-1 and TRBJ2-3, with D hard to call. Between the trimmed V and J ends, which lost 4 bases and 6 bases, there was a span of 24 bases. Germline CDR1 SGHRS, CDR2 YFSETQ. This CDR3 has 17 amino acids.

The CDR3 here is CASSESNREETQYF. The DNA of the CDR3 is TGCGCCAGCAGTGAGTCAAATCGAGAAGAGACCCAGTACTTC. The chain joins TRBV10-2 to TRBJ2-5; D ambiguous. CDR1 and CDR2 from the germline V gene are WSHSY and SAAADI. V dropped 0 bases and J dropped 3 bases, with 8 bases sitting between them. This CDR3 contains 14 residues.

The V gene is TRBV5-1, the J gene TRBJ1-4; D is perhaps TRBD1 (6 bases). Deletions cut 0 bases from V and 5 bases from J, with 8 bases between. Germline CDR1 and CDR2: SGHRS and YFSETQ. The length of the CDR3 is 14 residues. CDR3 residues: CASSLGTGNEKLFF. The CDR3 DNA reads TGCGCCAGCAGCTTGGGAACAGGGAATGAAAAACTGTTTTTT.

This clone was found once. The rearrangement links TRBV5-6 to TRBJ1-1; no reliable D call. V gave up 0 bases and J gave up 4 bases, with 10 bases separating them. Germline loops: CDR1 SGHDT, CDR2 YYEEEE. CDR3 length: 14 residues. The CDR3 nucleotides read TGTGCCAGCAGCTTGGCCGGGGTTGGCACTGAAGCTTTCTTT. Translation: CASSLAGVGTEAFF.

The rearrangement links TRBV5-1 to TRBJ2-3; TRBD2 matches 9 bases. The CDR3 totals 16 residues. V shed 2 bases and J 8 bases; nucleotides not matched to a gene: 12. Germline values: CDR1 SGHRS, CDR2 YFSETQ. The chain's CDR3 is CASSLRAGGPSRTQYF. The CDR3 DNA reads as TGCGCCAGCAGCTTAAGGGCGGGGGGGCCGTCTCGTACGCAGTATTTT. Full variable domain (rest looked up from reference TRBV5-1 and TRBJ2-3): KAGVTQTPRYLIKTRGQQVTLSCSPISGHRSVSWYQQTPGQGLQFLFEYFSETQRNKGNFPGRFSGRQFSNSRSEMNVSTLELGDSALYLCASSLRAGGPSRTQYFGPGTRLTVL.

The chain combines TRBV6-5 with TRBJ2-7; maybe TRBD1 (5 bases). The CDR3 spans 14 residues. Trimming pared 0 bases from V and 6 bases from J, leaving 12 bases between. Germline loops: CDR1 MNHEY, CDR2 SVGAGI. CDR3 loop: CASSYSSRVSEQYF. CDR3 DNA: TGTGCCAGCAGTTACTCTTCCAGGGTCAGCGAGCAGTACTTC.

This chain links TRBV14 with TRBJ1-2; 7 nucleotides line up with TRBD1. CDR3 length equals 14 residues. Per the germline V gene, CDR1 is SGHDN and CDR2 is FVKESK. J was trimmed by 8 bases and V by 1 base; bases with no gene match: 7. CDR3 sequence (DNA): TGTGCCAGCAGCCAAGCTCGCCAGGGGGGCGGCTACACCTTC. It yields the protein CASSQARQGGGYTF.

The rearrangement joins TRBV9 to TRBJ2-5; TRBD2 agrees at 8 bases. Germline V lookup: CDR1 SGDLS, CDR2 YYNGEE. The V gene end was trimmed by 0 bases and the J gene end by 5 bases; junction bases not matched to a gene: 9. The CDR3 is 16 amino acids. The CDR3 sequence is CASSVGSAGGRETQYF. CDR3 nucleotides: TGTGCCAGCAGCGTAGGGTCGGCGGGGGGTAGGGAGACCCAGTACTTC.

The gene calls are TRBV20-1 and TRBJ2-3; a weak D match, TRBD1 (5 bases). The CDR3 is 16 residues long. Trimming cost V 3 bases and J 4 bases, with 20 bases left between them. Looked up from germline, CDR1 is DFQATT and CDR2 is SNEGSKA (reference sequence). For the CDR3, the DNA is TGCAGTGCTAGTAGGAATGGGGCGGTTAAGGCAGATACGCAGTATTTT. Its protein is CSASRNGAVKADTQYF.

The rearrangement uses TRBV6-6 and TRBJ1-1; 9 bases are shared with TRBD1. The V and J ends lost 4 bases and 1 base, in that order; junction bases with no gene match: 1. Germline values: CDR1 MNHNY, CDR2 SVGAGI (reference sequence). The CDR3 contains 14 residues. The chain's CDR3 is CASSWGQGNTEAFF. CDR3 nucleotide sequence: TGTGCCAGCAGTTGGGGACAGGGGAACACTGAAGCTTTCTTT.

The rearrangement links TRBV4-3 to TRBJ1-2, with D perhaps matching TRBD1 (5 bases). V lost 4 bases and J 4 bases, leaving 19 bases between the germline ends. CDR3 size: 16 residues. Germline V gene lookup returns CDR1 LGHNA and CDR2 YSLEER. The CDR3 region has the DNA TGCGCCAGCAGCCGGGTCGGGACTCCCGTCTCCTATGGCTACACCTTC. Translation: CASSRVGTPVSYGYTF.

The chain recombines TRBV14 with TRBJ1-2; no reliable D call. The CDR3 is made up of 13 amino acids. Germline CDR1 reads SGHDN; CDR2 reads FVKESK. The V and J ends lost 1 base and 5 bases respectively, with 8 bases between them. As DNA, the CDR3 is TGTGCCAGCAGCCAAGTCCAGTCATATGGCTACACCTTC. This sequence encodes CASSQVQSYGYTF.

The CDR3 loop is CASSRAPSAGGPGETQYF. CDR3 nucleotides: TGCGCCAGCAGCCGTGCGCCCTCAGCGGGGGGGCCGGGGGAGACCCAGTACTTC. V usage is TRBV5-1 and J usage is TRBJ2-5; 10 positions match TRBD2. This CDR3 region has 18 residues. Germline V CDR1 and CDR2: SGHRS, YFSETQ. V shed 4 bases and J 5 bases; nucleotides not matched to a gene: 17.

In this sample, this clone turned up once. The rearrangement links TRBV9 to TRBJ2-3; 13 bases agree with TRBD2. Losses at the gene ends were 4 bases for V and 5 bases for J; bases not matched to a gene: 7. This CDR3 has 16 residues. Germline lookup yields CDR1 SGDLS and CDR2 YYNGEE. This CDR3 reads CASSPILAGGLDTQYF. CDR3 nucleotide sequence: TGTGCCAGCAGCCCGATACTAGCGGGGGGGCTAGATACGCAGTATTTT.

This rearrangement joins TRBV4-3 to TRBJ2-1; 13 positions agree with TRBD2. V dropped 0 bases and J dropped 7; count of bases not matched to a gene: 12. Germline V gene data show CDR1 as LGHNA and CDR2 as YSLEER. The CDR3 has 19 amino acids. CDR3 DNA sequence: TGCGCCAGCAGCCAAGATCTTAGAACTAGCGGGGGGGGATATAATGAGCAGTTCTTC. This codes for CASSQDLRTSGGGYNEQFF.

The gene calls are TRBV7-3 and TRBJ1-6; maybe TRBD1 (6 bases). Germline loops: CDR1 SGHTA, CDR2 FQGTGA. Trimming removed 4 bases from V and 7 bases from J, with 11 bases in between. This CDR3 has 14 amino acids. The CDR3 DNA is TGTGCCAGCAGCTGGGGGACAACAAATTCACCCCTCCACTTT. This encodes CASSWGTTNSPLHF.

This sequence joins TRBV10-3 and TRBJ2-1; 8 nucleotides line up with TRBD2. V shed 2 bases, J shed 3 bases, and the junction held 3 bases outside the gene matches. CDR1 is ENHRY, CDR2 SYGVKD, per germline. The length of the CDR3 is 15 residues. The CDR3 DNA is TGTGCCATCAGTGAGGGCGGGGGGCACTACAATGAGCAGTTCTTC. It encodes CAISEGGGHYNEQFF.

The V and J genes are TRBV5-1 and TRBJ2-3, with 11 bases that match TRBD2. The length of the CDR3 is 16 residues. After removal of 6 bases from V and 0 bases from J, the junction contained 6 bases not matched to a gene. CDR1 is SGHRS, CDR2 YFSETQ, per germline. DNA of the CDR3: TGCGCCAGCAAGTCTAGCGGGGGGCTAAGCACAGATACGCAGTATTTT. Protein: CASKSSGGLSTDTQYF.